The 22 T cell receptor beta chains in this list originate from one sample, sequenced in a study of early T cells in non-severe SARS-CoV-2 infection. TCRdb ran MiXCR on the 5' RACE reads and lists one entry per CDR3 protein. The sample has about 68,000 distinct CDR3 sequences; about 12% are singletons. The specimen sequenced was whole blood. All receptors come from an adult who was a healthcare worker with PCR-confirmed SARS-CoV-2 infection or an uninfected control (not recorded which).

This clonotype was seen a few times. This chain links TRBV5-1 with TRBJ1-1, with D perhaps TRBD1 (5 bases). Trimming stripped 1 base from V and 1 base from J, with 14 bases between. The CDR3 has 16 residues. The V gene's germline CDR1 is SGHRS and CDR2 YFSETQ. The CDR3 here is CASSLSSRERNTEAFF. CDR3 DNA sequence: TGCGCCAGCAGCTTGTCGAGCAGGGAGAGGAACACTGAAGCTTTCTTT.

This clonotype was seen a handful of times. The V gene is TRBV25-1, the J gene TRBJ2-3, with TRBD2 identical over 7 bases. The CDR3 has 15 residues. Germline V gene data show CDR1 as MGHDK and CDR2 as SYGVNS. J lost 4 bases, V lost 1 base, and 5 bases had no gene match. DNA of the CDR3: TGTGCCAGCAGTGAATGGGGCGGGGGAGCAGATACGCAGTATTTT. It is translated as CASSEWGGGADTQYF.

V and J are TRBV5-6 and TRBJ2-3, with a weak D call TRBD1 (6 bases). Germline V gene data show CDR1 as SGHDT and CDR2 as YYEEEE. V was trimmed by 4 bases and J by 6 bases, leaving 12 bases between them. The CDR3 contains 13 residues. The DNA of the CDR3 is TGTGCCAGCAGCCTCAACAGGGTCGATACGCAGTATTTT. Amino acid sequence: CASSLNRVDTQYF.

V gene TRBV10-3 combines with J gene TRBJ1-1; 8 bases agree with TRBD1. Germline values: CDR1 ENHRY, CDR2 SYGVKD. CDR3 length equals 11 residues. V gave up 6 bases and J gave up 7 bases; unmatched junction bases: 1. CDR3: CAIRDRVEAFF. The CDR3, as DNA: TGTGCCATCAGGGACAGGGTTGAAGCTTTCTTT.

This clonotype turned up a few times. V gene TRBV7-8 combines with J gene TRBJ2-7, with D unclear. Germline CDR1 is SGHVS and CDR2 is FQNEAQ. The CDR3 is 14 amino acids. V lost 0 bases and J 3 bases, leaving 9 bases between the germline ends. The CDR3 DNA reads TGTGCCAGCAGCTTAGCGTGGAGAGGCTACGAGCAGTACTTC. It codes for CASSLAWRGYEQYF.

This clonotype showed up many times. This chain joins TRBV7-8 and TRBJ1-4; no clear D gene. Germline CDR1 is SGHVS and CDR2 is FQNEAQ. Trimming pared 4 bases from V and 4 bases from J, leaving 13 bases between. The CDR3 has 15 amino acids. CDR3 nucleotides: TGTGCCAGCAGCTCGCTGACGGCGGATAATGAAAAACTGTTTTTT. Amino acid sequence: CASSSLTADNEKLFF.

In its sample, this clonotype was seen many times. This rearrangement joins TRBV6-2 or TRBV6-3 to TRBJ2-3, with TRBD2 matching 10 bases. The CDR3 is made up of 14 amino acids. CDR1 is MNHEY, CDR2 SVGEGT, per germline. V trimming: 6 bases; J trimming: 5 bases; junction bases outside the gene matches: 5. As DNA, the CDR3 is TGTGCCAGCAGAGAGCGGGGGGGCGGAGATACGCAGTATTTT. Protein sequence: CASRERGGGDTQYF.

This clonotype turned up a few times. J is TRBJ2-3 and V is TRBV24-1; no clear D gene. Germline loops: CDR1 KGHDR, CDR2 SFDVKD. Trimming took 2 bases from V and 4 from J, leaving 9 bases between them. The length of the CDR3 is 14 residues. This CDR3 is CATSDWMDADTQYF. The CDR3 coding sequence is TGTGCCACCAGTGATTGGATGGACGCAGATACGCAGTATTTT.

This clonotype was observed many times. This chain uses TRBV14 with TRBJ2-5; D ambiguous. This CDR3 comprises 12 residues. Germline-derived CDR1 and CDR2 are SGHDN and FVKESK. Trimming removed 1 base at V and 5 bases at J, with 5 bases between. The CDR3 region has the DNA TGTGCCAGCAGCCAAGGGGATGAGACCCAGTACTTC. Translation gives CASSQGDETQYF. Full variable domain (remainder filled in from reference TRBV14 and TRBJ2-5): EAGVTQFPSHSVIEKGQTVTLRCDPISGHDNLYWYRRVMGKEIKFLLHFVKESKQDESGMPNNRFLAERTGGTYSTLKVQPAELEDSGVYFCASSQGDETQYFGPGTRLLVL.

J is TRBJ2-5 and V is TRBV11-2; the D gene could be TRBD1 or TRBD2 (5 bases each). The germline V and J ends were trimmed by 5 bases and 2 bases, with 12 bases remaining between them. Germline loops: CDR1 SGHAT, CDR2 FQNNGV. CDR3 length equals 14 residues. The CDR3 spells CASSHPGRQETQYF. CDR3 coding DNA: TGTGCCAGCAGCCACCCGGGGCGACAAGAGACCCAGTACTTC.

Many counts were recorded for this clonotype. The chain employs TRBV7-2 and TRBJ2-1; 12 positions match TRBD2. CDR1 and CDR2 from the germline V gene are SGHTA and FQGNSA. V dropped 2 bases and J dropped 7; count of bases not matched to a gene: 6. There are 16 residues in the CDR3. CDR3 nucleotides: TGTGCCAGCAGCTTAAGGGGACTAGCGGGTCGGAATGAGCAGTTCTTC. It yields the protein CASSLRGLAGRNEQFF.

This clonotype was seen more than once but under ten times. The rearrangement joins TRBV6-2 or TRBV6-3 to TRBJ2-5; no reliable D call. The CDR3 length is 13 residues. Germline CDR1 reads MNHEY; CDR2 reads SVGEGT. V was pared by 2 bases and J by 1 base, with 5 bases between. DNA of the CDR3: TGTGCCAGCAGTTACCAGCTCCAAGAGACCCAGTACTTC. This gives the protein CASSYQLQETQYF.

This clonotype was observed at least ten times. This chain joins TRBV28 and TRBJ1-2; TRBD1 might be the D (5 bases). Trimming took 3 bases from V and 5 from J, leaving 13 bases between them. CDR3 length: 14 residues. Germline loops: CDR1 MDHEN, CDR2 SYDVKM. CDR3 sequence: CASSFGAKTYGYTF. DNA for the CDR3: TGTGCCAGCAGTTTTGGGGCGAAGACTTATGGCTACACCTTC.

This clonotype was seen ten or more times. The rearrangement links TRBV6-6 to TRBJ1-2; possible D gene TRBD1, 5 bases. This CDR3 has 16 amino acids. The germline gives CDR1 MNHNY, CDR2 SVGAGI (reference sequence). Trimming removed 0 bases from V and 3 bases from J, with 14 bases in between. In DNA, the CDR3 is TGTGCCAGCAGTTACTCCGGGACGGGACTGCACTATGGCTACACCTTC. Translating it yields CASSYSGTGLHYGYTF.

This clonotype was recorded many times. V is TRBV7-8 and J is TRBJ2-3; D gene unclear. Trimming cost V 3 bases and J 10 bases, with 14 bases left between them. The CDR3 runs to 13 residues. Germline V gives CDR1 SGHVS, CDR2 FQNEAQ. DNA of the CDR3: TGTGCCAGCAGCTTCAACACCCGAGCTTCGCAGTATTTT. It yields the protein CASSFNTRASQYF. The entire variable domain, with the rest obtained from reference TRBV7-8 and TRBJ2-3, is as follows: GAGVSQSPRYKVAKRGQDVALRCDPISGHVSLFWYQQALGQGPEFLTYFQNEAQLDKSGLPSDRFFAERPEGSVSTLKIQRTQQEDSAVYLCASSFNTRASQYFGPGTRLTVL.

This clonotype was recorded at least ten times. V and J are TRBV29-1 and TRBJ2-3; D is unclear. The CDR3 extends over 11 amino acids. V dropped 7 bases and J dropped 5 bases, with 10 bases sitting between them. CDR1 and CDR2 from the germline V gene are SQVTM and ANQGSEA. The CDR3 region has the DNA TGCAGCGGAGGAATGGGAGATACGCAGTATTTT. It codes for CSGGMGDTQYF.

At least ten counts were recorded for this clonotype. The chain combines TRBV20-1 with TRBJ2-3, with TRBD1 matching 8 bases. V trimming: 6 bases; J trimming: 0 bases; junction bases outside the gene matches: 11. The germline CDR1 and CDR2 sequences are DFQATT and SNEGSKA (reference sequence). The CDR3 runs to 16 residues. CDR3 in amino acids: CSAVDRGRGSTDTQYF. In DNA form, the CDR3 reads TGCAGTGCGGTCGACAGGGGTAGGGGGAGCACAGATACGCAGTATTTT.

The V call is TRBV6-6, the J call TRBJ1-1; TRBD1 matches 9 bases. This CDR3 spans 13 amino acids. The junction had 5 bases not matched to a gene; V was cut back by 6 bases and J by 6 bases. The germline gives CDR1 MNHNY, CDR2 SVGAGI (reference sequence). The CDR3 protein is CASRFGTGSEAFF. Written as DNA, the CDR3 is TGTGCCAGCAGATTCGGGACAGGGTCTGAAGCTTTCTTT.

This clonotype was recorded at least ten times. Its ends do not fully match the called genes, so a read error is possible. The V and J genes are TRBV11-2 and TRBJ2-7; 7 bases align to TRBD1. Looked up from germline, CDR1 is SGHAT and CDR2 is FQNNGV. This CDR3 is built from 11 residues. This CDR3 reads CASSSLDRNNF. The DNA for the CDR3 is TGTGCCAGCAGCTCCCTGGACAGGAACAACTTC.

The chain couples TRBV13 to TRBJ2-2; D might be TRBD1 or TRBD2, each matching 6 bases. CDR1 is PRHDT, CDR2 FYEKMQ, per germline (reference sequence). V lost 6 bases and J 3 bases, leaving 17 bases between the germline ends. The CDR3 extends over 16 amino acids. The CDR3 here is CASRPTGRSHTGELFF. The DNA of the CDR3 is TGTGCCAGCAGACCAACAGGGAGGAGTCACACCGGGGAGCTGTTTTTT.

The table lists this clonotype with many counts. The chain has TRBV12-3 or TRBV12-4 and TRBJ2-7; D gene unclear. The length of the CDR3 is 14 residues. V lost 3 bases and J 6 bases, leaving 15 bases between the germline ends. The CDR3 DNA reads TGTGCCAGCAGTTTGGTTGGGTTGTCGAGCGAGCAGTACTTC. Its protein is CASSLVGLSSEQYF.

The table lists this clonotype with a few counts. CDR3 DNA sequence: TGTGCCAGTAGTATTGGAGGGCGAGGAAACTATGGCTACACCTTC. It yields the protein CASSIGGRGNYGYTF. The chain carries TRBV19 and TRBJ1-2; no clear D. The V end lost 3 bases, the J end lost 2 bases, and 13 bases lay between the germline ends. The length of the CDR3 is 15 residues. From germline, CDR1 is LNHDA and CDR2 SQIVND (reference sequence).